Listed below are T cell receptor beta chains from one sample, sequenced in a study of blood T cells in healthy people across ages. Each CDR3 protein is one row after TCRdb ran MiXCR on the 5' RACE reads. The sample gives about 800,000 distinct CDR3 sequences, roughly 60% of which show up once; 20% to 25% is in the top ten. Material: blood. Receptors were obtained from a young man in good health. CDR3s include the opening cysteine and the closing phenylalanine or tryptophan. Fields, in order: J gene, V gene, D gene, clone size, CDR3 DNA, CDR3 protein. The D gene is left open where the match is weak. Size is stated for part of the rows, as once, few or many counts, or as a class when the clone is expanded.

>TRBJ2-5|TRBV6-5|.|few
TGTGCCAGCAGTTACACCCGGCGGGAGACCCAGTACTTC
CASSYTRRETQYF
>TRBJ2-3|TRBV20-1|.|once
TGCAAAACCAGCGCCGATACGCAGTATTTT
CKTSADTQYF
>TRBJ1-5|TRBV6-5|.|few
TGTGCCACTCGTACTACAGGGAATAGCAATCAGCCCCAGCATTTT
CATRTTGNSNQPQHF
>TRBJ1-2|TRBV20-1|TRBD1|.
TGCAGTGCTAGAGATGCAGGGGGCAGCTATGGCTACACCTTC
CSARDAGGSYGYTF
>TRBJ2-7|TRBV12-3/TRBV12-4|.|.
TGTGCCAGCAGTCACCATTTTAGCTCCTACGAGCAGTACTTC
CASSHHFSSYEQYF
>TRBJ2-4|TRBV6-5|TRBD2|.
TGTGCCAGCAGCCTTAGCGGGAGGGCCAAAAACATTCAGTACTTC
CASSLSGRAKNIQYF
>TRBJ1-4|TRBV5-1|TRBD1|once
TGCGCCAGCAGCTTGAGACCCGGGACAGGGCAAAAAGGGGGCGAAATCCTGTTTTTT
CASSLRPGTGQKGGEILFF
>TRBJ2-3|TRBV25-1|.|many
TGTGCCAGCAGTGAATACAGCCTAACAGATACGCAGTATTTT
CASSEYSLTDTQYF
>TRBJ2-5|TRBV12-3/TRBV12-4|.|.
TGTGCCAGCAGCTATGGGACCTTCCAAGAGACCCAGTACTTC
CASSYGTFQETQYF
>TRBJ2-7|TRBV27|TRBD1|.
TGTGCCAGCAGGGCCGGGACAGGGGTTTTAATTCCCTACGAGCAGTACTTC
CASRAGTGVLIPYEQYF
>TRBJ2-7|TRBV27|TRBD1|.
TGTGCCAGCGCTTTAGGGGACAGGGGCTACGAGCAGTGCTTC
CASALGDRGYEQCF
>TRBJ2-3|TRBV7-9|.|few
TGTGCCAGCAGCAACGGGGATACGCAGTATTTT
CASSNGDTQYF
>TRBJ2-7|TRBV10-2|.|.
TGCGCCAGCGCGAACCAATACGAGCAGTACTTC
CASANQYEQYF
>TRBJ2-7|TRBV5-1|.|once
TGCGCCAGCAGTTCGGCGGCCGGGAGCTACAATGAGCAGTACTTC
CASSSAAGSYNEQYF
>TRBJ2-7|TRBV28|.|.
TGTGCCAGCAGTTTACCGACAAAAGGGGATTACGAGCAGTACTTC
CASSLPTKGDYEQYF
>TRBJ2-7|TRBV4-2|.|many
TGTGCCAGCAGCTCGGGAACAGGGTCCCACGAGCAGTACTTC
CASSSGTGSHEQYF
>TRBJ1-3|TRBV29-1|.|.
TGCAGCGTTGGAGGGAATCGGGGAAACACCATATATTTT
CSVGGNRGNTIYF
>TRBJ2-7|TRBV13|TRBD1|.
TGTGCCAGCAGCTTAGCCCCCGGGACAGGGGGCTACGAGCAGTACTTC
CASSLAPGTGGYEQYF
>TRBJ2-4|TRBV14|.|.
TGTGCCAGCAGCCAAGATCCAGCGGGCCACACGTCGGAGCAGTACTTC
CASSQDPAGHTSEQYF
>TRBJ2-3|TRBV24-1|.|few
TGTGCCACCAGTGAAACCACAGGGAATACGCAGTATTTT
CATSETTGNTQYF